In this sample, the clone carrying this T cell receptor beta chain turned up once. The target antigen is unknown. These data originate in a study of a mutant IDH1 vaccine in newly diagnosed glioma. Turning to the study itself: Eight vaccine injections were given to patients in weeks 1, 3, 5, 7, 11, 15, 19 and 23. Commencement of vaccination occurred 4-6 weeks following radiotherapy alone, or concurrently with temozolomide cycles. Of the patients given treatment, approximately 60% were male and about 40% were female, and a mean age of roughly 40 years was recorded. The therapy given earlier, which was standard therapy, consisted of radiotherapy, temozolomide, or both, and most of the patients received both.

Noted time point: week 5, during vaccination. What each vaccine dose contained was 300 ug of mutant IDH1 20-mer peptide, accompanied by topical imiquimod. V was cut by 7 bases and J by 7 bases, with 11 bases left in between. The CDR3 is 11 amino acids. Germline V CDR1 and CDR2: SNHLY, FYNNEI. Profiled with immunoSEQ multiplex PCR; TCRdb holds only in-frame clones, not every one. Of about 51,000 clones detected, about three quarters appear once; the ten largest clones hold roughly 1.8%. The input for sequencing was PBMCs, taken from a glioma patient whose treatment included an IDH1 peptide vaccine. The source is a woman aged 40-49 years with glioma. V usage is TRBV2 and J usage is TRBJ2-7; tentatively, D is TRBD1 (6 bases). Here the CDR3 reads CASTRTAEQYF. CDR3 sequence (DNA): TGTGCCAGCACCAGGACAGCTGAGCAGTACTTC. The variable domain in full, completed from reference TRBV2 and TRBJ2-7, reads EPEVTQTPSHQVTQMGQEVILRCVPISNHLYFYWYRQILGQKVEFLVSFYNNEISEKSEIFDDQFSVERPDGSNFTLKIRSTKLEDSAMYFCASTRTAEQYFGPGTRLTVT.